The 15 T cell receptor beta chains listed next were all sequenced from one sample in a study of blood T cell repertoires in COVID-19. Sequencing used immunoSEQ multiplex PCR; TCRdb keeps in-frame clones, though not all of them. This sample carries tens of thousands of clones, 75% to 85% of them seen once, and the ten largest clones take roughly 19%. Sequenced input: peripheral blood. Receptor source: a woman at least 80 years old with acute or convalescent COVID-19.

V is TRBV5-6 and J is TRBJ2-1, with D possibly being TRBD2 (6 bases). This CDR3 is built from 12 residues. Deletions cut 1 base from V and 10 bases from J, with 9 bases between. The germline CDR1 and CDR2 sequences are SGHDT and YYEEEE. The CDR3 protein is CASSLYAGEQFF. The CDR3 DNA is TGTGCCAGCAGCTTGTACGCGGGAGAGCAGTTCTTC.

This CDR3 reads CASSSPTSVSSYEQYF. DNA of the CDR3: TGTGCCAGCAGTTCCCCGACTAGCGTTAGCTCCTACGAGCAGTACTTC. The gene calls are TRBV6-5 and TRBJ2-7; TRBD2 matches 8 bases. After removal of 4 bases from V and 0 bases from J, the junction contained 8 bases not matched to a gene. Germline lookup yields CDR1 MNHEY and CDR2 SVGAGI. This CDR3 comprises 16 residues.

This clone was seen a few times. The chain is built from TRBV23-1 and TRBJ1-3; D unresolved. TRBV23-1 is an open reading frame, and its role is uncertain. Trimming took off 0 bases at V and 4 bases at J, with 7 bases between the two ends. The CDR3 contains 14 residues. DNA of the CDR3: TGCGCCAGCAGTCAATCCGGGAAGGGAAACACCATATATTTT. This gives the protein CASSQSGKGNTIYF.

The V call is TRBV19, the J call TRBJ1-5; D uncertain. Per the germline V gene, CDR1 is LNHDA and CDR2 is SQIVND (reference sequence). The V and J ends lost 5 bases and 0 bases respectively, with 11 bases between them. CDR3 length: 15 amino acids. The CDR3 DNA reads TGTGCCAGTAGTCCCCAGTCGTATAGCAATCAGCCCCAGCATTTT. This codes for CASSPQSYSNQPQHF.

The chain recombines TRBV12-3 or TRBV12-4 with TRBJ1-1; D possibly corresponds to TRBD1 (6 bases). This CDR3 has 13 amino acids. Trimming stripped 9 bases from V and 0 bases from J, with 11 bases between. CDR3 residues: CASTDRLNTEAFF. CDR3 coding DNA: TGTGCCAGTACCGACAGGTTGAACACTGAAGCTTTCTTT.

V gene TRBV2 combines with J gene TRBJ2-1; 7 bases align to TRBD2. V trimming: 6 bases; J trimming: 3 bases; junction bases outside the gene matches: 5. Looked up from germline, CDR1 is SNHLY and CDR2 is FYNNEI. The CDR3 runs 14 residues. The CDR3 here is CASSRERGYNEQFF. DNA for the CDR3: TGTGCCAGCAGCAGGGAGCGGGGCTACAATGAGCAGTTCTTC.

This sequence joins TRBV9 and TRBJ2-2; 15 bases map to TRBD2. The length of the CDR3 is 17 residues. Germline loops: CDR1 SGDLS, CDR2 YYNGEE. The V segment lost 3 bases and the J segment 3 bases; nucleotides outside the gene matches: 3. The CDR3: CASSGTSGGADTGELFF. In nucleotides, the CDR3 is TGTGCCAGCAGCGGGACTAGCGGGGGGGCCGACACCGGGGAGCTGTTTTTT.

The chain joins TRBV6-5 to TRBJ1-2; D call uncertain. This CDR3 is built from 13 residues. Germline lookup yields CDR1 MNHEY and CDR2 SVGAGI. The V end was cut by 7 bases, the J end by 8 bases, with 17 bases between. CDR3 sequence reads: CASTSLPARGYTF. DNA of the CDR3: TGTGCCAGCACCTCCCTACCCGCTAGGGGCTACACCTTC.

CDR3 amino acids: CASSLATSGSHYEQYF. CDR3 bases: TGTGCCAGCAGCTTAGCGACCTCCGGGTCCCACTACGAGCAGTACTTC. The rearrangement uses TRBV7-9 and TRBJ2-7; no clear D gene. With 0 bases removed from V and 3 bases from J, the gap between germline ends came to 15 bases. This CDR3 is built from 16 residues. Per the germline V gene, CDR1 is SEHNR and CDR2 is FQNEAQ (reference sequence).

This clone was seen once. The chain combines TRBV25-1 with TRBJ2-7; no definite D call. This CDR3 comprises 15 residues. Germline V gives CDR1 MGHDK, CDR2 SYGVNS. V was trimmed by 1 base and J by 3 bases, leaving 13 bases between them. The CDR3, as DNA: TGTGCCAGCAGTGAATTCACAGCTTCTATCTACGAGCAGTACTTC. Protein product: CASSEFTASIYEQYF.

This clone has a single count. This chain connects TRBV19 to TRBJ1-2, with D possibly TRBD1 on 5 matching bases. The CDR3 is made up of 15 amino acids. CDR1 and CDR2 from the germline V gene are LNHDA and SQIVND (reference sequence). Trimming removed 6 bases from V and 8 bases from J, with 22 bases in between. The CDR3 region has the DNA TGTGCCAGTAGGACAGATCCCCCTGCCCTAGGGGGCTACACCTTC. This codes for CASRTDPPALGGYTF.

The rearrangement joins TRBV7-2 to TRBJ2-5; D is possibly TRBD2 (7 bases). Per the germline V gene, CDR1 is SGHTA and CDR2 is FQGNSA. V was shortened by 3 bases and J by 9 bases, with 23 bases between the two germline ends. The CDR3 covers 16 residues. CDR3 coding DNA: TGTGCCAGCAGCTTTACGGGGGGCGATCCGTTAGGGGCCCAGTACTTC. Translated, it gives CASSFTGGDPLGAQYF.

This chain links TRBV7-2 with TRBJ2-7; 9 bases agree with TRBD2. Looked up from germline, CDR1 is SGHTA and CDR2 is FQGNSA. The CDR3 consists of 15 residues. Trimming cost V 4 bases and J 0 bases; bases outside gene matches: 4. CDR3 amino acids: CASSSSGGISYEQYF. CDR3 DNA: TGTGCCAGCAGCTCCAGCGGGGGGATCTCCTACGAGCAGTACTTC.

CDR3 nucleotide sequence: TGTGCCAGCAGTGAGGGGGTAGCGGGAGGGTTCCCCTACAATGAGCAGTTCTTC. This encodes CASSEGVAGGFPYNEQFF. This sequence joins TRBV25-1 and TRBJ2-1; TRBD2 agrees at 11 bases. V dropped 3 bases and J dropped 2; count of bases not matched to a gene: 9. The CDR3 is 18 residues long. From germline, CDR1 is MGHDK and CDR2 SYGVNS.

The V gene is TRBV19, the J gene TRBJ2-7; D is possibly TRBD2 (6 bases). Germline-derived CDR1 and CDR2 are LNHDA and SQIVND (reference sequence). V lost 7 bases and J 6 bases, leaving 13 bases between the germline ends. This CDR3 is built from 12 residues. The CDR3 bases are TGTGCCAGTACGGATTACGGGGGCGAGCAGTACTTC. As protein: CASTDYGGEQYF. Together with reference TRBV19 and TRBJ2-7, the CDR3 gives the full variable domain: DGGITQSPKYLFRKEGQNVTLSCEQNLNHDAMYWYRQDPGQGLRLIYYSQIVNDFQKGDIAEGYSVSREKKESFPLTVTSAQKNPTAFYLCASTDYGGEQYFGPGTRLTVT.